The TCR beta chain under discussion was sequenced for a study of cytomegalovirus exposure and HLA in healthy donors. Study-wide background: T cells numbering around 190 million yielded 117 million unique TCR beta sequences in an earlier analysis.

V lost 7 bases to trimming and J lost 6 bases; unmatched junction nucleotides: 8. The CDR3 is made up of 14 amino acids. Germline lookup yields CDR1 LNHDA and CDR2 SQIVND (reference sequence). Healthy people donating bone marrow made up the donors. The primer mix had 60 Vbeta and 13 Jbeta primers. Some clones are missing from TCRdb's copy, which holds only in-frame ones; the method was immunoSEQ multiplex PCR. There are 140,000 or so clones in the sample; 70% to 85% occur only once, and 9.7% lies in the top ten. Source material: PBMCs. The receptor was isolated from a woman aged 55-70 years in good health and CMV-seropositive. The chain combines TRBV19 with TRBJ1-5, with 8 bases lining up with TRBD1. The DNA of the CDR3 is TGTGCCAGTAAGAGCACAGGGGGTAGTCAGCCCCAGCATTTT. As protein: CASKSTGGSQPQHF.